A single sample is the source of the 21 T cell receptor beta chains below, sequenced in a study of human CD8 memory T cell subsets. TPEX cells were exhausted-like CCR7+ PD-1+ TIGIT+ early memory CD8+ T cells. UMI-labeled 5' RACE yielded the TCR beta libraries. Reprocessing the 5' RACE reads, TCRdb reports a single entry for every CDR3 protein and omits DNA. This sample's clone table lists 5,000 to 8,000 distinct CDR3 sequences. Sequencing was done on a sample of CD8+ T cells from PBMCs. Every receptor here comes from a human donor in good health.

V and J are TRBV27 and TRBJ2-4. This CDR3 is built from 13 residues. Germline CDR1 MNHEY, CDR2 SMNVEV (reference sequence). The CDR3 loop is CASSQSAKNIQYF.

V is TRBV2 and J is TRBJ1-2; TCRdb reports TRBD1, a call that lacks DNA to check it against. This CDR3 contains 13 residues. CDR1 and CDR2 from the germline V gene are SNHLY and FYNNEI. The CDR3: CASSDRDRAGYTF.

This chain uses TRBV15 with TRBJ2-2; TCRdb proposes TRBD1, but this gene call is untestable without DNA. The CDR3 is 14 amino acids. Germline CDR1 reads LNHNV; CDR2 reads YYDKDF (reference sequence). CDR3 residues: CATSRDRAVGELFF.

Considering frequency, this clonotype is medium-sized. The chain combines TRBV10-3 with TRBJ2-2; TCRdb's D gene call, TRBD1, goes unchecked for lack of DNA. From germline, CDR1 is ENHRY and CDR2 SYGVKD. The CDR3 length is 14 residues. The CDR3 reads CATAGTADTGELFF.

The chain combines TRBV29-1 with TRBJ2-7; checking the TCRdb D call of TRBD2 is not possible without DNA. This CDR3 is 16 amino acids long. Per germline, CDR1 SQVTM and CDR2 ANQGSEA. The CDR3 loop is CSVVPVLAGGYYEQYF.

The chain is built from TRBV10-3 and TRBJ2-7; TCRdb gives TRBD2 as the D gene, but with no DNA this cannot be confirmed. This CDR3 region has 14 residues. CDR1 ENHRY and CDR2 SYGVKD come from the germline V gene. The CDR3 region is CAISDTTGGYEQYF.

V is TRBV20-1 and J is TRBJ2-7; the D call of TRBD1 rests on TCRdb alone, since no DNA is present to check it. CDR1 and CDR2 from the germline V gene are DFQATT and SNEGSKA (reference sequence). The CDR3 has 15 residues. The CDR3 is CSARGAPRFIYEQYF.

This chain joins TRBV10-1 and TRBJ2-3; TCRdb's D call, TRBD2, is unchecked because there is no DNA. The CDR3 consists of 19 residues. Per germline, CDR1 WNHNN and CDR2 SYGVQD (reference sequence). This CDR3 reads CASSTRTSGRAFRTDTQYF.

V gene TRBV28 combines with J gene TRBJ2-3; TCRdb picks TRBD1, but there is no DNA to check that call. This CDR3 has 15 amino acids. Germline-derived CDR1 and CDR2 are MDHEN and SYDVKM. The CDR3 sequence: CASSPSLENTDTQYF.

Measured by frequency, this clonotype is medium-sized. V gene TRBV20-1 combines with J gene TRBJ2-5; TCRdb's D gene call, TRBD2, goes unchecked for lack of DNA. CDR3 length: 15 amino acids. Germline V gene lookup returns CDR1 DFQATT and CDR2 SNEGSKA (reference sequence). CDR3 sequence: CSARDLGQAGETQYF.

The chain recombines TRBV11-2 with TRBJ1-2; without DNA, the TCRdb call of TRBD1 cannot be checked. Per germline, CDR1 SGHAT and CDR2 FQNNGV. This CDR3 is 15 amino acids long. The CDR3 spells CASSLGGGGAFGYTF.

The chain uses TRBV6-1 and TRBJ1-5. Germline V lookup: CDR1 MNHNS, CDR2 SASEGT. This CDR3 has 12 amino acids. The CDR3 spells CASSDPNQPQHF.

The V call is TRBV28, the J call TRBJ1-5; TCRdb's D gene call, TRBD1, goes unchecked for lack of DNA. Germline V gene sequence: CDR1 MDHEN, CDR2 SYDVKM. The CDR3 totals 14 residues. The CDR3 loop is CASNPRDSNQPQHF.

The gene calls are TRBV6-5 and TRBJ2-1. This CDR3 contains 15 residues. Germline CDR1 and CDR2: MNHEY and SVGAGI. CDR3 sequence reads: CASSTELSSYNEQFF.

CDR3 sequence reads: CASSLISGSYEQYF. The chain links TRBV28 to TRBJ2-7; TCRdb indicates TRBD2, and absent DNA this call remains unverified. Germline CDR1 is MDHEN and CDR2 is SYDVKM. The CDR3 consists of 14 residues. Looking up the rest from reference TRBV28 and TRBJ2-7 gives the full variable domain: DVKVTQSSRYLVKRTGEKVFLECVQDMDHENMFWYRQDPGLGLRLIYFSYDVKMKEKGDIPEGYSVSREKKERFSLILESASTNQTSMYLCASSLISGSYEQYFGPGTRLTVT.

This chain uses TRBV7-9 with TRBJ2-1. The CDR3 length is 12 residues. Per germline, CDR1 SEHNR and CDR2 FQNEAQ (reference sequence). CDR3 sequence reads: CASSLATPFVFF.

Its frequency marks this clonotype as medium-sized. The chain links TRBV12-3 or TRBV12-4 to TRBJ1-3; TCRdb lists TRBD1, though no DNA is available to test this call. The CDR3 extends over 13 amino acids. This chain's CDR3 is CASSFPGGNTIYF.

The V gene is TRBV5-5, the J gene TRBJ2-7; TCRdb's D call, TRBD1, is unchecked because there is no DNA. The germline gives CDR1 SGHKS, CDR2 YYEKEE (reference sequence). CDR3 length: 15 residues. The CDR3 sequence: CASRTLQGANWEQYF.

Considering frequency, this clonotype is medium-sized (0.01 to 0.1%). The CDR3 reads CSVEDFGESSGNTIYF. The chain uses TRBV29-1 and TRBJ1-3. The CDR3 length is 16 residues. CDR1 and CDR2 (germline): SQVTM, ANQGSEA.

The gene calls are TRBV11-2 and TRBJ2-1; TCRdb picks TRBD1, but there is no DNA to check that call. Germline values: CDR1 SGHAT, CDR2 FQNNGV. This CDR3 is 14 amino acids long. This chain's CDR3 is CASSLFRDGDEQFF.

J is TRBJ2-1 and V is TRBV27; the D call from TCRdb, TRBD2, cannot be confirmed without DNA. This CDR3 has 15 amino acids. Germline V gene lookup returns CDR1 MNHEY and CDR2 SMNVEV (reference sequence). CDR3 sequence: CASSFPAGEYNEQFF.